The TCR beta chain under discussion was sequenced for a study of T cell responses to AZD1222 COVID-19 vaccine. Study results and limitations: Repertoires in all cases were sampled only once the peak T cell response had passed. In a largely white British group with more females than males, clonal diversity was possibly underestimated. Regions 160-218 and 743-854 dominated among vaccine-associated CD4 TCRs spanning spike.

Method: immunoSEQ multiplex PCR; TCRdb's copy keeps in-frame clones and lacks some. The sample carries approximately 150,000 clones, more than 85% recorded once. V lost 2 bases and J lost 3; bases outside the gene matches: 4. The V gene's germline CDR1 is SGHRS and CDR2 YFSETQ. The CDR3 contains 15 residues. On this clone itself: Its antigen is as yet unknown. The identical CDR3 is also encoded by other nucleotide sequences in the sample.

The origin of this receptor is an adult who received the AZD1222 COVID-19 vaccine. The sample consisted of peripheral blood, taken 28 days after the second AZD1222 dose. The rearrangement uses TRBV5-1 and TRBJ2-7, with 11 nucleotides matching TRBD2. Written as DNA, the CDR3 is TGCGCCAGCAGCTTAGGGACTAGCGGAGACTACGAGCAGTACTTC. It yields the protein CASSLGTSGDYEQYF.